The clone carrying this TCR beta chain was seen a handful of times. Its antigen is unknown. This record comes from a study of T-cell reconstitution after alpha-beta-depleted transplantation in children. Overall study findings and caveats: Most T-cell counts and diversity one year after the transplant came from T cells that were newly produced. Surviving thymic progenitors and recipient T cells were the source of high TCRbeta diversity at day 60 in some patients.

This CDR3 spans 13 amino acids. Trimming stripped 6 bases from V and 5 bases from J, with 10 bases between. Unique molecular identifiers were used to barcode this TCRbeta library. TCRdb analysed the PCR reads with MiXCR anew, one entry per CDR3 protein. This table holds some 600,000 distinct CDR3 sequences, 10% to 15% found once. Sequencing used PBMCs, mostly from graft donor cells, obtained 360 days after TCRalphabeta/CD19-depleted stem cell transplant. This TCR was recovered from a male patient between 10 and 17 years old who had a stem cell transplant for acute myeloid leukemia, so the T cells may come from the graft donor. The chain has TRBV12-3 or TRBV12-4 and TRBJ2-2; possible D gene TRBD2, 5 bases. Here the CDR3 reads CASRPERTGELFF. The DNA of the CDR3 is TGTGCCAGCAGACCCGAGCGGACCGGGGAGCTGTTTTTT.